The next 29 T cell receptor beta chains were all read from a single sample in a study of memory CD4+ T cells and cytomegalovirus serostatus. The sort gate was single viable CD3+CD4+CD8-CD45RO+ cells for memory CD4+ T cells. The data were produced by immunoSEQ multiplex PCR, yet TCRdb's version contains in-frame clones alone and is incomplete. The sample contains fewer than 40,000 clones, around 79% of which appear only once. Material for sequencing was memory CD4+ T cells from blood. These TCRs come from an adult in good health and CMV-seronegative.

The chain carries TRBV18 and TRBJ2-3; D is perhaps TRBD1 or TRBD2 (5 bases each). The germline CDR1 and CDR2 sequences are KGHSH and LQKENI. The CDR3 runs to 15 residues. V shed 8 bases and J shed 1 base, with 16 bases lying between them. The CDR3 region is CASAGTLEGTDTQYF. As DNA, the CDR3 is TGTGCCAGCGCCGGGACCCTAGAGGGCACAGATACGCAGTATTTT. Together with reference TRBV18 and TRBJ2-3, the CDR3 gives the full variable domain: NAGVMQNPRHLVRRRGQEARLRCSPMKGHSHVYWYRQLPEEGLKFMVYLQKENIIDESGMPKERFSAEFPKEGPSILRIQQVVRGDSAAYFCASAGTLEGTDTQYFGPGTRLTVL.

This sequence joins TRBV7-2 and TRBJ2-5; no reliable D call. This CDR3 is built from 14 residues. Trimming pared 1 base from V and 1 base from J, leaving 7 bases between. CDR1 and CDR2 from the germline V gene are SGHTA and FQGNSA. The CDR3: CASSLVPSQETQYF. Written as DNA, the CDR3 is TGTGCCAGCAGCTTAGTTCCCAGCCAAGAGACCCAGTACTTC.

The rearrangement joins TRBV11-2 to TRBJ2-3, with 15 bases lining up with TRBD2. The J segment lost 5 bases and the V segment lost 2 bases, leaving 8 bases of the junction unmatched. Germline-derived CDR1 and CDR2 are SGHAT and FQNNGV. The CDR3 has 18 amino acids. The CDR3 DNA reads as TGTGCCAGCAGCTTAACCGGACTAGCGGGGGGGCATCAAGATACGCAGTATTTT. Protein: CASSLTGLAGGHQDTQYF.

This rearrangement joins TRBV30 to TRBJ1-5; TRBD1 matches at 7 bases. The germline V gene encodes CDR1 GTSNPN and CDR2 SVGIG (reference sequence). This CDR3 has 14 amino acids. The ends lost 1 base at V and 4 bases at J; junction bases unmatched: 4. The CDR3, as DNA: TGTGCCTGGAGTGCAGGGGGATGGAATCAGCCCCAGCATTTT. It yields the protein CAWSAGGWNQPQHF.

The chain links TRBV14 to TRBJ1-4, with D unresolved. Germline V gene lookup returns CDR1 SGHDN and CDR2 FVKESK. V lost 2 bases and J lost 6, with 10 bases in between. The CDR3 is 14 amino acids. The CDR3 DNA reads TGTGCCAGCAGCCAAAGTCCGAAGGATGAAAAACTGTTTTTT. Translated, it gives CASSQSPKDEKLFF. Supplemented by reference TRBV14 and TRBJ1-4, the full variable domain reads EAGVTQFPSHSVIEKGQTVTLRCDPISGHDNLYWYRRVMGKEIKFLLHFVKESKQDESGMPNNRFLAERTGGTYSTLKVQPAELEDSGVYFCASSQSPKDEKLFFGSGTQLSVL.

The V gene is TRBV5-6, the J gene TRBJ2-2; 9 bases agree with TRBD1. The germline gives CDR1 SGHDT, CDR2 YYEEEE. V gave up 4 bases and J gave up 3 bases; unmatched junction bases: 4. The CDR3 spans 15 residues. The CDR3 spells CASSRTGEYTGELFF. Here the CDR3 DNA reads TGTGCCAGCAGCCGGACAGGGGAGTACACCGGGGAGCTGTTTTTT.

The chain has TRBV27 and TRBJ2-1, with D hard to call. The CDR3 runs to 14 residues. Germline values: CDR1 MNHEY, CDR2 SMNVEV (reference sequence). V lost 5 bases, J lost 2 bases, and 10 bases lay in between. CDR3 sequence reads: CASSPHETYNEQFF. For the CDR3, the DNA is TGTGCCAGCAGTCCCCATGAAACCTACAATGAGCAGTTCTTC.

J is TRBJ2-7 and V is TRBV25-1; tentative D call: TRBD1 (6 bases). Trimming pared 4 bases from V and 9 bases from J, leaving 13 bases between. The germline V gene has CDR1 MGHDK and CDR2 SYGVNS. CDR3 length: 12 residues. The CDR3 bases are TGTGCCAGCAGTGGAACGACAGGTGTGCAGTACTTC. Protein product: CASSGTTGVQYF.

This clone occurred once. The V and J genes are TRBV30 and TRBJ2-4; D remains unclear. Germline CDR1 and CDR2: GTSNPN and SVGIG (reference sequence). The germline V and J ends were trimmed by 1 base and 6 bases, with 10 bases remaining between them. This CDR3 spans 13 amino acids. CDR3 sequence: CAWSDQNVNIQYF. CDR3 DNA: TGTGCCTGGAGTGACCAGAATGTAAACATTCAGTACTTC.

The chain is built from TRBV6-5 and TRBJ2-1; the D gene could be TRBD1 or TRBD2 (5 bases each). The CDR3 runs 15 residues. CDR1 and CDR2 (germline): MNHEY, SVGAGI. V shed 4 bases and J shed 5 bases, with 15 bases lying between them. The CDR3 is CASSLRGAENNEQFF. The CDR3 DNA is TGTGCCAGCAGTTTGAGGGGAGCGGAAAACAATGAGCAGTTCTTC.

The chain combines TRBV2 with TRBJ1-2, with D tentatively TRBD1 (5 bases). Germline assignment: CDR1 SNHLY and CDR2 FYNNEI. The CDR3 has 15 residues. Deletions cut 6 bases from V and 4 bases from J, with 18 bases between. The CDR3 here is CASRSLRQGSYGYTF. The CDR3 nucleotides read TGTGCCAGCAGGAGTCTGAGGCAGGGCTCCTATGGCTACACCTTC.

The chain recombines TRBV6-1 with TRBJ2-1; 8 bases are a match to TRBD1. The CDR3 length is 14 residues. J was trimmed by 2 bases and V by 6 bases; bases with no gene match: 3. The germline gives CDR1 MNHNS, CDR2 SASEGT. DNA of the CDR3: TGTGCCAGCAGCGGACAGGGTGCCTACAATGAGCAGTTCTTC. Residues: CASSGQGAYNEQFF.

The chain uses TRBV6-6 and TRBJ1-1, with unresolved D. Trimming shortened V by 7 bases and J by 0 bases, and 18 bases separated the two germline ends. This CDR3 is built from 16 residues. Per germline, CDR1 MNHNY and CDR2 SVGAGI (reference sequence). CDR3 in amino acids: CASTPTTGRMNTEAFF. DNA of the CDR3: TGTGCCAGCACTCCGACGACGGGGAGAATGAACACTGAAGCTTTCTTT.

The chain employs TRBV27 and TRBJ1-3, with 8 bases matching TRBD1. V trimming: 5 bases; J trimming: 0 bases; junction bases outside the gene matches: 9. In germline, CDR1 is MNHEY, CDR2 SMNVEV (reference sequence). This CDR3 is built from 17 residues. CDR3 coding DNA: TGTGCCAGCAGTCAATCCCGGACAGGGAGCTCTGGAAACACCATATATTTT. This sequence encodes CASSQSRTGSSGNTIYF.

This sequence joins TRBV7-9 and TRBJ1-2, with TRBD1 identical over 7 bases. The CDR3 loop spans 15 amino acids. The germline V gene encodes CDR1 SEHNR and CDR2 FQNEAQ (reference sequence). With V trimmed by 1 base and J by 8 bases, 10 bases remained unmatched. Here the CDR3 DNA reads TGTGCCAGCAGCTTAGACGCGGGACAGAACGCCGGCTACACCTTC. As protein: CASSLDAGQNAGYTF.

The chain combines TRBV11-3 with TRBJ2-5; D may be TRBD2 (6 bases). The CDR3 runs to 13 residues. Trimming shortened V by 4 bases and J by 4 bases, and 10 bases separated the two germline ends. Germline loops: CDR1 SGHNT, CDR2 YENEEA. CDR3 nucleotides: TGTGCCAGCAGCTCGCTGGGAGGAGAGACCCAGTACTTC. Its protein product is CASSSLGGETQYF.

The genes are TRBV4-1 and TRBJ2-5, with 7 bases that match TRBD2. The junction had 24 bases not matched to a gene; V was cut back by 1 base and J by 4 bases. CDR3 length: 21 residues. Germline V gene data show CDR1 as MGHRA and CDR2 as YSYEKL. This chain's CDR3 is CASSQGKLGGNVGLRGETQYF. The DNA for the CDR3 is TGCGCCAGCAGCCAAGGGAAGTTGGGAGGGAATGTAGGGCTTCGAGGAGAGACCCAGTACTTC.

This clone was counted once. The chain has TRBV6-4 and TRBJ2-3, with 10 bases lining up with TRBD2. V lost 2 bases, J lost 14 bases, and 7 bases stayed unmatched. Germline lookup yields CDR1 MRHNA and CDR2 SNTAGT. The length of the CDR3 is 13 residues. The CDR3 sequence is CASSDPSSGGRYF. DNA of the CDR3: TGTGCCAGCAGTGACCCTTCTAGCGGGGGCCGGTATTTT.

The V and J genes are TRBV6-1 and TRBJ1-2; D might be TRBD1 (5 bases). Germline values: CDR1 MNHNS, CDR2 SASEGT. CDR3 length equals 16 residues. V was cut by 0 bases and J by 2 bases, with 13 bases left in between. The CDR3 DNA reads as TGTGCCAGCAGTGAAGCGACGAGAGGACACAACTATGGCTACACCTTC. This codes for CASSEATRGHNYGYTF.

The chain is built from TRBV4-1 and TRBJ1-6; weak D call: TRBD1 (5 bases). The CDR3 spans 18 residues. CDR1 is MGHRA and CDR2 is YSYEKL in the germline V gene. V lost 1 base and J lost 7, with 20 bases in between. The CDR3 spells CASSQVLVGTGVNSPLHF. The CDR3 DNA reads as TGCGCCAGCAGCCAAGTGTTGGTAGGGACGGGAGTAAATTCACCCCTCCACTTT.

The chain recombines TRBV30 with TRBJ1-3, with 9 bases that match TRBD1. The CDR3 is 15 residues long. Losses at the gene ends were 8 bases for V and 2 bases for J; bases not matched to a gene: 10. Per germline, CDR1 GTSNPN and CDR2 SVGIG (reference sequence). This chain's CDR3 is CALRSRTGAGNTIYF. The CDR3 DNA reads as TGTGCCCTACGGAGCCGGACAGGGGCTGGAAACACCATATATTTT.

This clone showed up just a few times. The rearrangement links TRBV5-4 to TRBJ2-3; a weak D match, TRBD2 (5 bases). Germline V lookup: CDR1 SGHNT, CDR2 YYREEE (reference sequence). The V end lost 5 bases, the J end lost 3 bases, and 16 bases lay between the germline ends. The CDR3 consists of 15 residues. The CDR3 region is CASSPGVRWTDTQYF. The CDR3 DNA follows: TGTGCCAGCAGTCCCGGGGTTAGGTGGACAGATACGCAGTATTTT.

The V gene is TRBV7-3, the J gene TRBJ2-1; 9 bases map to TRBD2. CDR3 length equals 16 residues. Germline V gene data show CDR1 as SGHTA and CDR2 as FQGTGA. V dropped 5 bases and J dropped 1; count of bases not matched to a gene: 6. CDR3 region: CASSQGTSGSYNEQFF. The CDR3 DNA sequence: TGTGCCAGCAGCCAAGGCACTAGCGGGTCCTACAATGAGCAGTTCTTC.

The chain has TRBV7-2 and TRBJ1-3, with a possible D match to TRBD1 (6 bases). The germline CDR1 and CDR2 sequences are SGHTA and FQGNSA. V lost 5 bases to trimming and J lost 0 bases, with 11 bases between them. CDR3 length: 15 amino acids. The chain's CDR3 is CASSRDTVSGNTIYF. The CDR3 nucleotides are TGTGCCAGCAGCCGGGACACTGTCTCTGGAAACACCATATATTTT.

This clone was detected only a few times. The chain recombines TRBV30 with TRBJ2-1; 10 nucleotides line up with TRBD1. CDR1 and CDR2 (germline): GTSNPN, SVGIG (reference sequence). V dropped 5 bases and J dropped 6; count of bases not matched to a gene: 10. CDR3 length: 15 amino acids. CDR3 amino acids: CAWFRDRGKGNEQFF. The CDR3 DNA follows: TGTGCCTGGTTCCGGGACAGGGGTAAGGGCAATGAGCAGTTCTTC.

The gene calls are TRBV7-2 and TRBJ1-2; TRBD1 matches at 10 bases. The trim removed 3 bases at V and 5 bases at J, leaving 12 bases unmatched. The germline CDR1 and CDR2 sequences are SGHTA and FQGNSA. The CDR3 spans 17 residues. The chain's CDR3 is CASSLSGTGVQRYGYTF. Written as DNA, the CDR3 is TGTGCCAGCAGCTTGTCCGGGACAGGGGTTCAGCGGTATGGCTACACCTTC.

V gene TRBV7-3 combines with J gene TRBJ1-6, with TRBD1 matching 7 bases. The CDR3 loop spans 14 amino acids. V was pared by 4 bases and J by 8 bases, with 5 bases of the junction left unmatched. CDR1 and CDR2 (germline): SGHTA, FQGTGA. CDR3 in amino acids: CASSWDGQDSPLHF. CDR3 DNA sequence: TGTGCCAGCAGCTGGGATGGACAGGATTCACCCCTCCACTTT.

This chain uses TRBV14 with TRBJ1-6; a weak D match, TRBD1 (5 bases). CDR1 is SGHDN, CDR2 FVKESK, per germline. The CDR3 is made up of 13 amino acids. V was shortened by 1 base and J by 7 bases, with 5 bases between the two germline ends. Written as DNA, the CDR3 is TGTGCCAGCAGCCAAGGGACAAATTCACCCCTCCACTTT. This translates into CASSQGTNSPLHF.

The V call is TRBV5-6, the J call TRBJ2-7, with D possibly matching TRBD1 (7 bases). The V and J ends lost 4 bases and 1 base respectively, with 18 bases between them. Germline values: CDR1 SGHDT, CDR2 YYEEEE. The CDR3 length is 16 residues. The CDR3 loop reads CASSGGTEGFSYEQYF. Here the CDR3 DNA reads TGTGCCAGCAGCGGAGGGACAGAGGGATTTTCCTACGAGCAGTACTTC.